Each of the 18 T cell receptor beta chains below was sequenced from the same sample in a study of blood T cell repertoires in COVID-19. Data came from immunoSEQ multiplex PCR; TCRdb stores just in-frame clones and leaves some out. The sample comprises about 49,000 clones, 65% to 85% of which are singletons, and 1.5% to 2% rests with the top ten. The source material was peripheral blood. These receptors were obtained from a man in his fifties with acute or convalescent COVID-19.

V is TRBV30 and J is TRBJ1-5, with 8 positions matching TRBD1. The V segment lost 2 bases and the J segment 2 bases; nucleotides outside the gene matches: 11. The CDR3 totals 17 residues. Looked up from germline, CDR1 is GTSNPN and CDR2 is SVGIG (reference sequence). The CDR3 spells CAWSPKTGAFRNQPQHF. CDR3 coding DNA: TGTGCCTGGAGTCCTAAGACAGGGGCTTTTCGCAATCAGCCCCAGCATTTT. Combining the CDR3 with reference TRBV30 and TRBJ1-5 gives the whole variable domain SQTIHQWPATLVQPVGSPLSLECTVEGTSNPNLYWYRQAAGRGLQLLFYSVGIGQISSEVPQNLSASRPQDRQFILSSKKLLLSDSGFYLCAWSPKTGAFRNQPQHFGDGTRLSIL.

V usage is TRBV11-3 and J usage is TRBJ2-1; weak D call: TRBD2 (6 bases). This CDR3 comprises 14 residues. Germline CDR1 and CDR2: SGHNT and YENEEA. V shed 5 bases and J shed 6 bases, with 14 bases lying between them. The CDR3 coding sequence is TGTGCCAGCAGCAGTACTAGCACCGTCAATGAGCAGTTCTTC. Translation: CASSSTSTVNEQFF.

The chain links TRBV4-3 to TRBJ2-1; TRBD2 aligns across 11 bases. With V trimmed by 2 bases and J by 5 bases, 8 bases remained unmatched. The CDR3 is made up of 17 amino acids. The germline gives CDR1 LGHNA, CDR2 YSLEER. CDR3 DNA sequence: TGCGCCAGCAGCCAACAGACACTAGCGGGGGCTAACAATGAGCAGTTCTTC. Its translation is CASSQQTLAGANNEQFF.

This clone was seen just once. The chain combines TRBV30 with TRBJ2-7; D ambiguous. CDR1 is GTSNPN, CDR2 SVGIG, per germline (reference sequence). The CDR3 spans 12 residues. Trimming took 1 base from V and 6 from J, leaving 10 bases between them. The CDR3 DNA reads TGTGCCTGGAGTGCCCGAACAGCCGAGCAGTACTTC. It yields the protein CAWSARTAEQYF.

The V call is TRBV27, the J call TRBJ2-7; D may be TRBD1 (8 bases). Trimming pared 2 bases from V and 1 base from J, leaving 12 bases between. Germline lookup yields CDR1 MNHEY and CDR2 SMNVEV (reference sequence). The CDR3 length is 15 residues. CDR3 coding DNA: TGTGCCAGCAGTTTACTACAGGGGGGGTCCTACGAGCAGTACTTC. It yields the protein CASSLLQGGSYEQYF.

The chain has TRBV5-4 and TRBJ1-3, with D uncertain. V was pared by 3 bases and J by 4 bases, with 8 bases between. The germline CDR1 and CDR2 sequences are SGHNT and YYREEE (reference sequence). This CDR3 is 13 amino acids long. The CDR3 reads CASSSTRGNTIYF. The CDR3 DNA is TGTGCCAGCAGCTCAACGAGGGGAAACACCATATATTTT.

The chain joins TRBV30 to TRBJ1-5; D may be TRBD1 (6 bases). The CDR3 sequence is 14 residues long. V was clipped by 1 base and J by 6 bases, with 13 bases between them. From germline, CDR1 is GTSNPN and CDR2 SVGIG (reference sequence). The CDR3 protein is CAWSAPGHTQPQHF. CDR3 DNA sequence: TGTGCCTGGAGTGCACCGGGACATACTCAGCCCCAGCATTTT.

The CDR3 sequence is CASSESESEIYYEQYF. CDR3 coding DNA: TGCGCCAGCAGTGAGTCTGAGAGCGAGATCTACTACGAGCAGTACTTC. The gene calls are TRBV10-2 and TRBJ2-7; D uncertain. This CDR3 region has 16 residues. Looked up from germline, CDR1 is WSHSY and CDR2 is SAAADI. V was clipped by 0 bases and J by 3 bases, with 15 bases between them.

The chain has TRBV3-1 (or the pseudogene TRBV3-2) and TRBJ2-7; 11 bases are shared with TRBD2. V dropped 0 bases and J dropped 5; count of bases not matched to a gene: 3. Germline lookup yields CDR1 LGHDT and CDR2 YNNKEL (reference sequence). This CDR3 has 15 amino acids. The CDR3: CASSQEIAGGHEQYF. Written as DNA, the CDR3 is TGTGCCAGCAGCCAAGAAATAGCGGGAGGGCACGAGCAGTACTTC.

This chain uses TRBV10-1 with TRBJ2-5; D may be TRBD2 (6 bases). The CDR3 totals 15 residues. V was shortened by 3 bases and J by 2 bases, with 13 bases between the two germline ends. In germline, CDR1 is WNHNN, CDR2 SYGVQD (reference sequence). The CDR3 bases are TGCGCCAGCAGTGACCCCGGGACTGGACAAGAGACCCAGTACTTC. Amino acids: CASSDPGTGQETQYF.

This CDR3 reads CASSQGYSLSNEQFF. In DNA form, the CDR3 reads TGCGCCAGCAGCCAAGGGTACTCCTTGAGCAATGAGCAGTTCTTC. The chain couples TRBV4-1 to TRBJ2-1, with no clear D. Trimming shortened V by 1 base and J by 6 bases, and 13 bases separated the two germline ends. The CDR3 totals 15 residues. Germline assignment: CDR1 MGHRA and CDR2 YSYEKL.

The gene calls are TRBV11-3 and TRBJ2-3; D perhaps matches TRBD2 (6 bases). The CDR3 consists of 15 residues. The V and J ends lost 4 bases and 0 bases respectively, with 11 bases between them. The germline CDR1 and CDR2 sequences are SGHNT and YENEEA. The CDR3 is CASSWAGTSTDTQYF. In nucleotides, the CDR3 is TGTGCCAGCAGCTGGGCGGGGACTAGCACAGATACGCAGTATTTT.

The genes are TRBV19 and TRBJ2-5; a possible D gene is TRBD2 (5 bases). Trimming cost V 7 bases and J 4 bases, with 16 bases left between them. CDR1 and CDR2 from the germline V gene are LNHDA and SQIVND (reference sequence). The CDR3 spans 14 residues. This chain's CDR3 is CASTAQPGRETQYF. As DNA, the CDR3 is TGTGCCAGTACCGCGCAACCGGGAAGAGAGACCCAGTACTTC.

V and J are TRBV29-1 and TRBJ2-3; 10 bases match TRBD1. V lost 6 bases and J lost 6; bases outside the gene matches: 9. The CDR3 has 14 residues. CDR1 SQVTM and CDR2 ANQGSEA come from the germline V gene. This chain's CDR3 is CSVPETGGRDTQYF. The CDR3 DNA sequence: TGCAGCGTGCCCGAGACAGGGGGCAGGGATACGCAGTATTTT.

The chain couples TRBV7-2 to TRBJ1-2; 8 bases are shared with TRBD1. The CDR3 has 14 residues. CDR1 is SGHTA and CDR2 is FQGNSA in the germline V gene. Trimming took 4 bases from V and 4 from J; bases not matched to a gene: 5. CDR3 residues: CASSSRTGIYGYTF. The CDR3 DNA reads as TGTGCCAGCAGCTCCCGGACAGGGATCTATGGCTACACCTTC.

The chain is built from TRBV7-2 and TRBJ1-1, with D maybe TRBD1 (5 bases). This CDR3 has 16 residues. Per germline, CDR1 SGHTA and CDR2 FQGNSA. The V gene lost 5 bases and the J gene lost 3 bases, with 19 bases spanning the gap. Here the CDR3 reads CASSPRGTRLDTEAFF. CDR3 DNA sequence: TGTGCCAGCAGCCCTCGGGGGACTAGGCTCGACACTGAAGCTTTCTTT.

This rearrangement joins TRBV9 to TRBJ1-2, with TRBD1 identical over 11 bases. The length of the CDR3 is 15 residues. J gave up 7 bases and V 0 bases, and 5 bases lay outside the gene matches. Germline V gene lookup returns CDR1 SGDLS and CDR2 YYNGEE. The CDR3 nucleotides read TGTGCCAGCAGCGTAGGTGGGACAGGGGGTCGTGGCTACACCTTC. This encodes CASSVGGTGGRGYTF.

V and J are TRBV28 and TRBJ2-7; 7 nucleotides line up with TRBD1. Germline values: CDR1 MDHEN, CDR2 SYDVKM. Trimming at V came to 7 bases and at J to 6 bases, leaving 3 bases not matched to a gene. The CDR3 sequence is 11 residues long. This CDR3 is CASNRGGEQYF. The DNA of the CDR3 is TGTGCCAGCAACAGGGGTGGCGAGCAGTACTTC.